The clone carrying this TCR beta chain was counted once. The source of the sample is a study of OX40 agonist ivuxolimab in advanced cancers. About the research overall: Each patient was given ivuxolimab into a vein every 2 weeks, at 0.01 to 10 mg/kg. From about 23 to 85 years was the age range, with a mean of around 60 years, and about 83% were male. Patients with hepatocellular carcinoma, melanoma, renal cell or head and neck cancer made up the dose-escalation patients.

Only in-frame clones appear in the TCRdb table, and some are missing; sequencing was by immunoSEQ multiplex PCR. The table includes some 95,000 clones, roughly 89% detected once. The clonotype comes from an adult with an advanced solid tumor such as melanoma, head and neck, liver or kidney cancer. The sequenced sample was CD4+ or CD8+ T cells sorted from blood, obtained in a trial of the OX40 agonist ivuxolimab.

As DNA, the CDR3 is TGTGCCAGCAGTGTACAGGGGTATAGCAATCAGCCCCAGCATTTT. Protein sequence: CASSVQGYSNQPQHF. This chain joins TRBV2 and TRBJ1-5, with 7 positions matching TRBD1. With V trimmed by 4 bases and J by 0 bases, 3 bases remained unmatched. The CDR3 runs to 15 residues. CDR1 is SNHLY and CDR2 is FYNNEI in the germline V gene.